These 10 T cell receptor beta chains share one sample of origin, sequenced in a study of T cells after yellow fever vaccination. One entry per CDR3 protein results from TCRdb running MiXCR on the 5' RACE reads. The profile shows about 69,000 distinct CDR3 sequences, 5% to 6.5% of them singletons. Sequencing was performed on CD4+ T cells sorted from PBMCs, taken approximately 16 days after the first yellow fever vaccination. Receptors originate from a man aged 18 to 30 who received the YFV17D yellow fever vaccine.

This clonotype has ten or more counts. V and J are TRBV28 and TRBJ2-5; 10 nucleotides match TRBD1. CDR1 is MDHEN and CDR2 is SYDVKM in the germline V gene. Trimming removed 4 bases from V and 9 bases from J; junction bases left unmatched: 14. This CDR3 region has 16 residues. DNA for the CDR3: TGTGCCAGCAGTTCCTCTCCCGGGACAGGGGCGGGGTCCCAGTACTTC. Residues: CASSSSPGTGAGSQYF.

This clonotype came up many times. V usage is TRBV20-1 and J usage is TRBJ1-1; D may be TRBD1 (5 bases). V shed 0 bases and J shed 7 bases, with 12 bases lying between them. Germline CDR1 and CDR2: DFQATT and SNEGSKA (reference sequence). This CDR3 is 13 amino acids long. The DNA of the CDR3 is TGCAGTGCTAGAGACAGGGTAATAGGTGAAGCTTTCTTT. Protein product: CSARDRVIGEAFF.

V gene TRBV10-1 combines with J gene TRBJ2-2; weak D call: TRBD1 (6 bases). V lost 4 bases to trimming and J lost 4 bases, with 10 bases between them. CDR1 and CDR2 from the germline V gene are WNHNN and SYGVQD (reference sequence). The CDR3 is made up of 14 amino acids. CDR3 in amino acids: CASSGTVSTGELFF. The CDR3 bases are TGCGCCAGCAGTGGGACAGTGAGCACCGGGGAGCTGTTTTTT.

This clonotype was counted at least ten times. The chain couples TRBV11-1 to TRBJ2-3; D unclear. CDR3 length: 14 amino acids. Germline loops: CDR1 SGHAT, CDR2 FQDESV (reference sequence). Trimming removed 1 base at V and 0 bases at J, with 5 bases between. CDR3 coding DNA: TGTGCCAGCAGCTTAGGCGGCAGCACAGATACGCAGTATTTT. Its protein product is CASSLGGSTDTQYF.

This clonotype showed up many times. The V call is TRBV7-2, the J call TRBJ2-7; D is undetermined. The CDR3 is 14 residues long. V lost 0 bases and J 3 bases, leaving 9 bases between the germline ends. Germline CDR1 reads SGHTA; CDR2 reads FQGNSA. Written as DNA, the CDR3 is TGTGCCAGCAGCTTAGCGCTCTATCTCTACGAGCAGTACTTC. Protein sequence: CASSLALYLYEQYF.

This clonotype was found many times. The rearrangement uses TRBV5-1 and TRBJ2-7; D possibly corresponds to TRBD1 (5 bases). V was clipped by 4 bases and J by 1 base, with 12 bases between them. This CDR3 contains 14 residues. The germline V gene has CDR1 SGHRS and CDR2 YFSETQ. The CDR3 coding sequence is TGCGCCAGCAGCGCAAGGACAAATTCCTACGAGCAGTACTTC. This gives the protein CASSARTNSYEQYF.

This clonotype has a count of ten or more. This sequence joins TRBV29-1 and TRBJ2-6; D remains unclear. Germline CDR1 and CDR2: SQVTM and ANQGSEA. The ends were cut back, 4 bases at V and 0 bases at J, with 10 bases in the middle. The CDR3 is 15 amino acids. The CDR3 sequence is CSVGRRVSGANVLTF. In nucleotides, the CDR3 is TGCAGCGTTGGTCGACGGGTCTCTGGGGCCAACGTCCTGACTTTC.

This clonotype came up many times. The gene calls are TRBV7-2 and TRBJ1-5; D possibly corresponds to TRBD1 (6 bases). The germline V gene has CDR1 SGHTA and CDR2 FQGNSA. This CDR3 comprises 13 residues. V was cut by 1 base and J by 7 bases, with 8 bases left in between. CDR3 loop: CASSLDRDQPQHF. The CDR3 coding sequence is TGTGCCAGCAGCTTAGACAGGGACCAGCCCCAGCATTTT.

This clonotype was recorded many times. V and J are TRBV24-1 and TRBJ2-5; D could derive from TRBD1 or TRBD2 (5 bases each). The germline V and J ends were trimmed by 3 bases and 2 bases, with 15 bases remaining between them. This CDR3 is 16 amino acids long. CDR1 is KGHDR, CDR2 SFDVKD, per germline. The CDR3 here is CATSDRTRGAQETQYF. CDR3 DNA: TGTGCCACCAGTGATAGGACAAGAGGGGCTCAAGAGACCCAGTACTTC.

This clonotype was detected many times. This chain links TRBV11-2 with TRBJ2-7; D may be TRBD1 (6 bases). Germline CDR1 and CDR2: SGHAT and FQNNGV. Trimming left V 1 base short and J 7 bases short, with 11 bases between. This CDR3 region has 13 residues. CDR3 sequence: CASSLVGGEEQYV. CDR3 nucleotides: TGTGCCAGCAGCTTAGTTGGGGGCGAAGAGCAGTACGTC.